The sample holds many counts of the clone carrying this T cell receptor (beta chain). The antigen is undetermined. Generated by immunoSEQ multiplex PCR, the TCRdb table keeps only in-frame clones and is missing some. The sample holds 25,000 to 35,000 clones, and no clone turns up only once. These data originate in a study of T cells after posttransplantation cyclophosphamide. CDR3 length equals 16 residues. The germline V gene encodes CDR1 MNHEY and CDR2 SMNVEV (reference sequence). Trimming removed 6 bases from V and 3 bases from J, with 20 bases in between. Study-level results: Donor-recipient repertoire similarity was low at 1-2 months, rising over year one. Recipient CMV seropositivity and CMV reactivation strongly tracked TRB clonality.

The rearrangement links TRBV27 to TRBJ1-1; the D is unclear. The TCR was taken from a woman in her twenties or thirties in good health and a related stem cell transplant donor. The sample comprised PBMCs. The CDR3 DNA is TGTGCCAGCAGCCGAAGGACCTCGGGCGGGGACACTGAAGCTTTCTTT. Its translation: CASSRRTSGGDTEAFF.